Below, one T cell receptor (beta chain) is given with its context. Antigen specificity is unknown. V was trimmed by 3 bases and J by 0 bases, leaving 12 bases between them. The CDR3 consists of 15 residues. Germline assignment: CDR1 SEHNR and CDR2 FQNEAQ (reference sequence). The time point is: cycle 4 day 1 (C4D1), after 6 weeks of nivolumab. All trial patients relapsed after autologous stem cell transplantation. These data are taken from a study of PD-1 blockade in classical Hodgkin lymphoma. Overall study: Patients were infused with nivolumab 3 mg/kg every 2 weeks. The study's findings and limits: Nivolumab starters within 1 year of ASCT were excluded. For complete responders, baseline diversity was comparable to that of newly diagnosed patients. CD4+ TCR diversity, unlike CD8+, rose significantly by C4D1.

This table comes from immunoSEQ multiplex PCR, and its TCRdb copy is limited to in-frame clones, with some not included. The sample lists roughly 46,000 clones; around 76% were seen once. This chain joins TRBV7-9 and TRBJ2-7, with TRBD1 as a possible D gene (5 bases). This TCR derives from a human donor with classical Hodgkin lymphoma. The specimen was peripheral blood mononuclear cells (PBMCs), collected before the fourth cycle of nivolumab. CDR3 residues: CASSLMDTSSYEQYF. CDR3 nucleotide sequence: TGTGCCAGCAGCTTGATGGACACATCCTCCTACGAGCAGTACTTC.